This T cell receptor (beta chain) was observed in a study of cytomegalovirus exposure and HLA in healthy donors. Regarding the study as a whole: Presence/absence analyses assumed roughly uniform sequencing depth across donors.

This CDR3 is 17 amino acids long. Trimming took off 5 bases at V and 0 bases at J, with 17 bases between the two ends. Looked up from germline, CDR1 is MDHEN and CDR2 is SYDVKM. For this clone: Its antigen remains unknown.

The PCR was carried out with 60 Vbeta primers and 13 Jbeta primers. Data came from immunoSEQ multiplex PCR; TCRdb stores just in-frame clones and leaves some out. The top ten clones hold 9.5% to 10% of a sample with 150,000 to 200,000 clones, approximately 80% of them seen once. Sequencing was done on a sample of PBMCs. The chain couples TRBV28 to TRBJ1-5; D gene unclear. This TCR was recovered from a man aged 18-30 years in good health and CMV-seropositive. This CDR3 is CASSPARTVYSNQPQHF. The CDR3 bases are TGTGCCAGCAGTCCCGCACGTACGGTTTATAGCAATCAGCCCCAGCATTTT.